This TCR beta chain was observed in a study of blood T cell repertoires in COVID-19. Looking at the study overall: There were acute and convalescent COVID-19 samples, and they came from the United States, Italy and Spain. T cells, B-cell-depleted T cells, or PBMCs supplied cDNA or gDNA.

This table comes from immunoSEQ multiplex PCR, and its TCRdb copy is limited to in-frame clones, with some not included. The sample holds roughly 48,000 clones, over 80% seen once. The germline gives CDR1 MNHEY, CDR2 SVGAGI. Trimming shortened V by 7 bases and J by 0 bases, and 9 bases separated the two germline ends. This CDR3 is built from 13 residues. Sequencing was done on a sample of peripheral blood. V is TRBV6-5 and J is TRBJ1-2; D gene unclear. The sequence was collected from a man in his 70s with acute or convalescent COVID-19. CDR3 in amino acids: CASILNPNYGYTF. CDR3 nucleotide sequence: TGTGCCAGCATTCTTAATCCTAACTATGGCTACACCTTC.